The clone carrying this T cell receptor (beta chain) was counted a few times. Its specificity is not known. This CDR3 spans 12 amino acids. Trimming pared 2 bases from V and 4 bases from J, leaving 5 bases between. Germline V gene lookup returns CDR1 LGHDT and CDR2 YNNKEL (reference sequence). This specimen comes from a study of response to subunit inactivated influenza vaccine. The study's findings and limits: Few additional T cells are recruited per seasonal influenza vaccination, authors suggested.

Via MiXCR, TCRdb re-called the RT-PCR reads, giving one row per CDR3 protein. Among around 710,000 distinct CDR3 sequences listed, around 13% were seen once. The chain employs TRBV3-1 and TRBJ2-5; D call uncertain. The sequence derives from a man in his forties or fifties who received an inactivated influenza vaccine. The source was PBMCs from blood, collected around 14 days before vaccination. In nucleotides, the CDR3 is TGTGCCAGCAGCCAAATCCGAGAGACCCAGTACTTC. This encodes CASSQIRETQYF.